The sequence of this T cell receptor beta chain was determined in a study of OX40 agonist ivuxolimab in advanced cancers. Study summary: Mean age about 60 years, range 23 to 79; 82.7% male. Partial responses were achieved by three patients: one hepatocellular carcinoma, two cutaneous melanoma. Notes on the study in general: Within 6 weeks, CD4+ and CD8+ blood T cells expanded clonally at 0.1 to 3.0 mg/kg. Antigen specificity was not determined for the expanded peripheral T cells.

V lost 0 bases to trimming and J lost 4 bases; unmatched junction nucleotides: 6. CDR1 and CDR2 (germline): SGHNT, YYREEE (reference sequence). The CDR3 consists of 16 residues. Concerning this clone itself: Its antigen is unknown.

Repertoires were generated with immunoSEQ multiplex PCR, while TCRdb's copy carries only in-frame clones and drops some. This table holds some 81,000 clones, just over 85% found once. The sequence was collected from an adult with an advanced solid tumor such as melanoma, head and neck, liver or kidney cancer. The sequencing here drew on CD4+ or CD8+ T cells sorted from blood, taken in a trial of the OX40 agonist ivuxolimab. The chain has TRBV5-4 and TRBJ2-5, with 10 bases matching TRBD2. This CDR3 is CASSLESGGAGETQYF. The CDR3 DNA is TGTGCCAGCAGCTTGGAAAGCGGGGGGGCCGGAGAGACCCAGTACTTC.